This is a list of T cell receptor beta chains from one sample in a study of circulating tumor DNA in untreated peripheral T-cell lymphoma. The table came from immunoSEQ multiplex PCR; TCRdb's copy has only in-frame clones and leaves some out. The table lists 9,500 to 13,000 clones, about 75% of them singletons. Sequencing was done on a sample of tumor tissue. These TCRs come from a human donor with peripheral T-cell lymphoma. The CDR3 runs from the conserved cysteine through the conserved F or W. Fields, in order: clone size, V gene, D gene, J gene, CDR3 protein, CDR3 DNA. A D gene is named only where the DNA matches it firmly. Clone size, where shown, is once, few, many, or a class for clones that have expanded.

clone_size: -
v_call: TRBV15
d_call: -
j_call: TRBJ2-3
cdr3_aa: CATSRDRIRGGEADTQYF
cdr3_nt: TGTGCCACCAGCAGAGATCGTATTCGTGGGGGAGAGGCAGATACGCAGTATTTT

clone_size: once
v_call: TRBV30
d_call: -
j_call: TRBJ2-1
cdr3_aa: CAWTPTWYNEQFF
cdr3_nt: TGTGCCTGGACTCCAACGTGGTACAATGAGCAGTTCTTC

clone_size: -
v_call: TRBV6-8
d_call: -
j_call: TRBJ1-2
cdr3_aa: CASRRGFGGYTF
cdr3_nt: TGTGCCAGCCGCAGGGGTTTCGGTGGCTACACCTTC

clone_size: -
v_call: TRBV19
d_call: TRBD1
j_call: TRBJ1-5
cdr3_aa: CASDRGNQPQHF
cdr3_nt: TGTGCCAGCGACAGGGGCAATCAGCCCCAGCATTTT

clone_size: -
v_call: TRBV11-3
d_call: -
j_call: TRBJ2-5
cdr3_aa: CASSLARGIQETQYF
cdr3_nt: TGTGCCAGCAGCTTGGCCAGGGGCATTCAAGAGACCCAGTACTTC

clone_size: -
v_call: TRBV29-1
d_call: TRBD1
j_call: TRBJ2-1
cdr3_aa: CSVPLRTGSYNEQFF
cdr3_nt: TGCAGCGTTCCCCTGAGGACAGGGTCCTACAATGAGCAGTTCTTC

clone_size: -
v_call: TRBV19
d_call: -
j_call: TRBJ1-1
cdr3_aa: CASSIGSRDTEAFF
cdr3_nt: TGTGCCAGTAGTATAGGGTCCAGGGACACTGAAGCTTTCTTT

clone_size: -
v_call: TRBV2
d_call: -
j_call: TRBJ1-2
cdr3_aa: CASSGNAGPYGYTF
cdr3_nt: TGTGCCAGCAGTGGTAACGCCGGACCCTATGGCTACACCTTC

clone_size: -
v_call: TRBV12-5
d_call: TRBD1
j_call: TRBJ1-5
cdr3_aa: CAKARTGDSNQPQHF
cdr3_nt: TGTGCTAAGGCCCGGACAGGGGATAGCAATCAGCCCCAGCATTTT

clone_size: -
v_call: TRBV6-8
d_call: -
j_call: TRBJ2-7
cdr3_aa: CAIRRRYSYEQYF
cdr3_nt: TGTGCCATCAGACGACGGTACTCCTACGAGCAGTACTTC

clone_size: few
v_call: TRBV15
d_call: -
j_call: TRBJ1-6
cdr3_aa: CATKEVGQTNSPLHF
cdr3_nt: TGTGCCACCAAGGAAGTTGGACAGACTAATTCACCCCTCCACTTT

clone_size: -
v_call: TRBV18
d_call: -
j_call: TRBJ2-3
cdr3_aa: CASSPGAGGTDTQYF
cdr3_nt: TGTGCCAGCTCCCCAGGGGCGGGGGGCACAGATACGCAGTATTTT

clone_size: -
v_call: TRBV22-1
d_call: -
j_call: TRBJ1-2
cdr3_aa: CASSPGPLSGYGYTF
cdr3_nt: TGTGCCAGCAGTCCGGGACCCCTTAGCGGCTATGGCTACACCTTC

clone_size: -
v_call: TRBV6-8
d_call: TRBD2
j_call: TRBJ2-2
cdr3_aa: CASSVTSAAGELFF
cdr3_nt: TGTGCCAGCAGCGTGACTAGCGCCGCCGGGGAGCTGTTTTTT

clone_size: -
v_call: TRBV12-5
d_call: -
j_call: TRBJ1-1
cdr3_aa: CASKEGTPMNTEAFF
cdr3_nt: TGTGCCAGCAAGGAGGGGACGCCGATGAACACTGAAGCTTTCTTT

clone_size: -
v_call: TRBV11-3
d_call: TRBD1
j_call: TRBJ1-2
cdr3_aa: CASSLNTGEYYGYTF
cdr3_nt: TGTGCCAGCAGCTTAAATACAGGGGAGTACTATGGCTACACCTTC

clone_size: -
v_call: TRBV7-1
d_call: -
j_call: TRBJ2-3
cdr3_aa: CASSGRTPGRDTQYF
cdr3_nt: TGTGCCAGCAGCGGAAGGACTCCTGGGAGAGATACGCAGTATTTT

clone_size: -
v_call: TRBV5-1
d_call: TRBD1
j_call: TRBJ1-5
cdr3_aa: CASSLDGTGPNQPQHF
cdr3_nt: TGCGCCAGCAGCTTGGATGGGACAGGACCAAATCAGCCCCAGCATTTT

clone_size: large
v_call: TRBV12-2
d_call: -
j_call: TRBJ1-4
cdr3_aa: CASIPVGENEKLFF
cdr3_nt: TGTGCTAGCATCCCCGTAGGGGAGAATGAAAAACTGTTTTTT

clone_size: -
v_call: TRBV15
d_call: -
j_call: TRBJ1-1
cdr3_aa: CATSRDKAANTEAFF
cdr3_nt: TGTGCCACCAGCAGAGATAAGGCAGCGAACACTGAAGCTTTCTTT